This T cell receptor (beta chain) originates from a study of blood T cell repertoires in COVID-19. Study context: The origin of the acute and convalescent COVID-19 samples was the United States, Italy and Spain. T cells, B-cell-depleted T cells, or PBMCs supplied cDNA or gDNA.

Study processing details: Reference gene primer amplification gave nucleated cell count estimates. The repertoire was sequenced with immunoSEQ multiplex PCR; TCRdb's copy has only in-frame clones and lacks some. V and J calls and clone size are given by that table; D and trimming were obtained from the DNA. The table shows roughly 49,000 clones, with approximately 86% occurring only once. Sequencing was done on a sample of peripheral blood. The receptor was derived from a man in his forties with acute or convalescent COVID-19.

Here the CDR3 reads CASSQDPSGYNEQFF. The CDR3 bases are TGTGCCAGCAGCCAAGACCCTTCGGGTTACAATGAGCAGTTCTTC. The chain couples TRBV4-2 to TRBJ2-1; D unclear. The CDR3 runs 15 residues. V lost 0 bases, J lost 4 bases, and 10 bases lay in between. Germline CDR1 and CDR2: LGHNA and YNFKEQ.